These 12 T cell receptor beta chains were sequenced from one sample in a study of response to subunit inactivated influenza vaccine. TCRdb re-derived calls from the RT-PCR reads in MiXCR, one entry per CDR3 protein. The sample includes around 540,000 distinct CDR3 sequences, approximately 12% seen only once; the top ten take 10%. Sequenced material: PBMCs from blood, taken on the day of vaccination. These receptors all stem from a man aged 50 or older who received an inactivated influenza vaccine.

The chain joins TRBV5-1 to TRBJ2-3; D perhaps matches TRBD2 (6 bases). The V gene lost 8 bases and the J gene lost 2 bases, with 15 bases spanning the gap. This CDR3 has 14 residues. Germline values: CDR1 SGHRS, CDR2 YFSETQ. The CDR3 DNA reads TGCGCCAGTCACGGAGGGATACACACAGATACGCAGTATTTT. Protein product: CASHGGIHTDTQYF. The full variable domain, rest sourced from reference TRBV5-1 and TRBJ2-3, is KAGVTQTPRYLIKTRGQQVTLSCSPISGHRSVSWYQQTPGQGLQFLFEYFSETQRNKGNFPGRFSGRQFSNSRSEMNVSTLELGDSALYLCASHGGIHTDTQYFGPGTRLTVL.

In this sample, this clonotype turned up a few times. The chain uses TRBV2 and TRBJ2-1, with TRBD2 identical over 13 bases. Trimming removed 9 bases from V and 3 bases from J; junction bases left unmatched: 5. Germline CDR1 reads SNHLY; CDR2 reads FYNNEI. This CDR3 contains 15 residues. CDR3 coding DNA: TGTGCCAGACGGGGACTAGCGGGACACTACAATGAGCAGTTCTTC. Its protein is CARRGLAGHYNEQFF.

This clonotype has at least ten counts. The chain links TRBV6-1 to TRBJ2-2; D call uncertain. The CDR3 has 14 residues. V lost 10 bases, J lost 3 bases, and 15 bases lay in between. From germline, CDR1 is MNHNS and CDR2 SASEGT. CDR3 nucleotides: TGTGCCACCTCCCAAGCTGGGGACACCGGGGAGCTGTTTTTT. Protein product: CATSQAGDTGELFF.

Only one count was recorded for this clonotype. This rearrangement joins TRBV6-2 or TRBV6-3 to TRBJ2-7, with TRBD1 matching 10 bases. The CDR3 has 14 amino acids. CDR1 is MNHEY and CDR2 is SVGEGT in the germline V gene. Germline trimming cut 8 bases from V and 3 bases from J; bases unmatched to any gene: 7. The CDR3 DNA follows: TGTGCCAGCCTGAAGGGACAGGGGTACTACGAGCAGTACTTC. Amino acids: CASLKGQGYYEQYF.

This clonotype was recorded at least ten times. The CDR3 DNA reads as TGTGCCAGCAGCTTCAGACAAGACCAAGAGACCCAGTACTTC. Translated, it gives CASSFRQDQETQYF. V gene TRBV7-9 combines with J gene TRBJ2-5; the D is unclear. Germline CDR1 and CDR2: SEHNR and FQNEAQ (reference sequence). Trimming pared 3 bases from V and 0 bases from J, leaving 8 bases between. There are 14 residues in the CDR3.

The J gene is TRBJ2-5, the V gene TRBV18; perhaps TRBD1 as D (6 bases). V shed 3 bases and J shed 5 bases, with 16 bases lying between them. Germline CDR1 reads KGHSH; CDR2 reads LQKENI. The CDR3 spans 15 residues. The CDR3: CASSPPEGVRETQYF. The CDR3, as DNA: TGTGCCAGCTCACCTCCCGAGGGGGTCAGGGAGACCCAGTACTTC.

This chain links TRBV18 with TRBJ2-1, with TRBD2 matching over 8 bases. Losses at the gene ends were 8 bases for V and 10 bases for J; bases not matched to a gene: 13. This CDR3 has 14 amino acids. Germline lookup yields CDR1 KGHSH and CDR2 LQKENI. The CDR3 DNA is TGTGCCAGCCTCAGACGCGAAGGCGGGGGGGAGCAGTTCTTC. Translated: CASLRREGGGEQFF.

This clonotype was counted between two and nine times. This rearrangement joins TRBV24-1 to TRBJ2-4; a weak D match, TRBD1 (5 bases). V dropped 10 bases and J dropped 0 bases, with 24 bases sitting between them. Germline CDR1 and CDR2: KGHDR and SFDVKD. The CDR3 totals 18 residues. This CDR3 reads CATSDNHFHILAKNIQYF. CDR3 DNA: TGTGCCACTTCGGACAACCACTTTCACATATTAGCCAAAAACATTCAGTACTTC.

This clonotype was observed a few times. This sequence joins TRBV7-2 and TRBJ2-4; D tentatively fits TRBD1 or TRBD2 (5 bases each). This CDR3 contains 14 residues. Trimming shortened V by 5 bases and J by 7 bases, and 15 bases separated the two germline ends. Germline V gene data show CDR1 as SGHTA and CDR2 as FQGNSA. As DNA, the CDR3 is TGTGCCAGCAGCCCCGGTCGGGGACGGAACATTCAGTACTTC. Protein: CASSPGRGRNIQYF.

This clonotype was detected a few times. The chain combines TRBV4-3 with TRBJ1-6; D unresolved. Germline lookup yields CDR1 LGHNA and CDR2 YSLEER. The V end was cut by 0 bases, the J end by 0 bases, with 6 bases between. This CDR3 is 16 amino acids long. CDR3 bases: TGCGCCAGCAGCCAAGACACGGCCTCCTATAATTCACCCCTCCACTTT. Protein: CASSQDTASYNSPLHF.

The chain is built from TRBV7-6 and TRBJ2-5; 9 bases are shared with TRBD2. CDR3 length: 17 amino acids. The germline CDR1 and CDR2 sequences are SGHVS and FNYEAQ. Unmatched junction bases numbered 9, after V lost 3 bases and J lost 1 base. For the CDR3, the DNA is TGTGCCAGCAGCTTCGGGTGGAAGCGGGGGGCCCAAGAGACCCAGTACTTC. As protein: CASSFGWKRGAQETQYF.

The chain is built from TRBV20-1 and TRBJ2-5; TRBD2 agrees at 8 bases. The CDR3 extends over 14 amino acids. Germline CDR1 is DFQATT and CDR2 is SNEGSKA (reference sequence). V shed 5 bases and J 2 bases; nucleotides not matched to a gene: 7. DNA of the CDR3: TGCAGTGCTGTGTCCGGGACTAGGCAAGAGACCCAGTACTTC. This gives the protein CSAVSGTRQETQYF.